Shown below are 2 T cell receptor beta chains from a single sample sequenced in a study of early stage breast cancer tumors. The method was immunoSEQ multiplex PCR; TCRdb's version includes in-frame clones alone and lacks a portion of them. The data contain some 41,000 clones, about 78% of them singletons. Sequenced input: blood. The receptors were sampled from a person in their fifties with breast cancer.

This clone was counted only a few times. The chain is built from TRBV13 and TRBJ1-2; TRBD1 matches at 8 bases. Trimming at V came to 1 base and at J to 5 bases, leaving 6 bases not matched to a gene. Germline values: CDR1 PRHDT, CDR2 FYEKMQ (reference sequence). The CDR3 is 15 amino acids. For the CDR3, the DNA is TGTGCCAGCAGCTTAGCCGAACAGGGGGTTTATGGCTACACCTTC. Its translation is CASSLAEQGVYGYTF.

J is TRBJ2-3 and V is TRBV7-2; D might be TRBD2 (5 bases). Trimming pared 5 bases from V and 3 bases from J, leaving 15 bases between. CDR3 length equals 15 residues. Germline V lookup: CDR1 SGHTA, CDR2 FQGNSA. This chain's CDR3 is CASSAIATGTDTQYF. The DNA of the CDR3 is TGTGCCAGCAGCGCAATAGCCACGGGGACAGATACGCAGTATTTT.